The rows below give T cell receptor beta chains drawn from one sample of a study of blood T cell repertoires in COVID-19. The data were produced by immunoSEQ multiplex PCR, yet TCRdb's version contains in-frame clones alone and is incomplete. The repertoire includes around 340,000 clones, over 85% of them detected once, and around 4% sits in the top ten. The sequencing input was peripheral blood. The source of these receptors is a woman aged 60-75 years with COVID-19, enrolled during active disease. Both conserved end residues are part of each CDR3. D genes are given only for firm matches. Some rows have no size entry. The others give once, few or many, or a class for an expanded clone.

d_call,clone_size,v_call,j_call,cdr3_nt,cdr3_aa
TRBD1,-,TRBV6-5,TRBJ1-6,TGTGCCAGCAGTTACTCTCCACAGGGGCATTCACCCCTCCACTTT,CASSYSPQGHSPLHF
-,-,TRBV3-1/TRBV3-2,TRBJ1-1,TGTGCCAGCACAACAGCGGGGGTGAACACTGAAGCTTTCTTT,CASTTAGVNTEAFF
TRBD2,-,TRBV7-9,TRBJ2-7,TGTGCCAGCAGCCAATGGGAGGGGGAGCAGTACTTC,CASSQWEGEQYF
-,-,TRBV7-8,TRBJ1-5,TGTGCCAGCAGCTCAACCCAGATAAATCAGCCCCAGCATTTT,CASSSTQINQPQHF
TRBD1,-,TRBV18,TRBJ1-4,TGTGCCAGCTCACCACCGGGGACAGTAGTTGGGGAAAAACTGTTTTTT,CASSPPGTVVGEKLFF
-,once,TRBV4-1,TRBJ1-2,TGCGCCAGCAGCCAAGATACACAGGCCGGCTATGGCTACACCTTC,CASSQDTQAGYGYTF
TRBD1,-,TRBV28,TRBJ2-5,TGTGCCAGCAGTGTGGGACAGGGAAGAATAAACCAAGAGACCCAGTACTTC,CASSVGQGRINQETQYF
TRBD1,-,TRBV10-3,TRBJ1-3,TGTGCCATCAGTGGATCGGGACAGTTCCACTCTGGAAACACCATATATTTT,CAISGSGQFHSGNTIYF
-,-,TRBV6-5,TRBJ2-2,TGTGCCAGCAACCCCGTGGGGGACTCCGGGGAGCTGTTTTTT,CASNPVGDSGELFF
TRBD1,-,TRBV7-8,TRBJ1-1,TGTGCCAGCAGCTCCCGACAGGGTATGAACACTGAAGCTTTCTTT,CASSSRQGMNTEAFF
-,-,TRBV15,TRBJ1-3,TGTGCCACCAGCAGAGATTATGCAGGGCCTGGAAACACCATATATTTT,CATSRDYAGPGNTIYF
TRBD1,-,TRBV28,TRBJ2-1,TGTGCCAGCAGTCCTCCGGGACAGGGAGTTCTTGGGCAGTTCTTC,CASSPPGQGVLGQFF
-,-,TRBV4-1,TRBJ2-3,TGCGCCAGCAGCCAAGATGGCTGGGGGCGGACAGATACGCAGTATTTT,CASSQDGWGRTDTQYF
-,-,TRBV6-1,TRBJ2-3,TGTGCCAGCAGTGAACCCCAGGGTACGCAGTATTTT,CASSEPQGTQYF
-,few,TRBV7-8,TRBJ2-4,TGTGCCAGCAGCATACCGGGGATCGAGGGAAACATTCAGTACTTC,CASSIPGIEGNIQYF
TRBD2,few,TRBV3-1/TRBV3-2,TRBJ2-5,TGTGCCAGCAGCCAAGGACTATCTAGCGGGGGGCTCCAAGAGACCCAGTACTTC,CASSQGLSSGGLQETQYF
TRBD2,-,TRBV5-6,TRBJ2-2,TGTGCCAGCAGCCCGGGACTAGCGGGGACCGGGGAGCTGTTTTTT,CASSPGLAGTGELFF
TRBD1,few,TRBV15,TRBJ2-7,TGTGCCACCAGCACCGGACAGGGGTACGAGCAGTACTTC,CATSTGQGYEQYF
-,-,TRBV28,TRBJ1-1,TGTGCCAGCAGCTGGCAGGGTGGGACTGAAGCTTTCTTT,CASSWQGGTEAFF
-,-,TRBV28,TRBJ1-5,TGTGCCAGCAGTCGGCCGGGGTCGGCTGGCAATCAGCCCCAGCATTTT,CASSRPGSAGNQPQHF
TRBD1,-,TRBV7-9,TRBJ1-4,TGTGCCAGCAGCTCCGACAGGGGAGCTGAAAAACTGTTTTTT,CASSSDRGAEKLFF
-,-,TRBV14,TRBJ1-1,TGTGCCAGCAGCCAAGATAGCCCTTCTGCTTTCTTT,CASSQDSPSAFF
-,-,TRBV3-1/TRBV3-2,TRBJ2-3,TGTGCCAGCAGCCTAGGGACTCCAGGCACAGATACGCAGTATTTT,CASSLGTPGTDTQYF
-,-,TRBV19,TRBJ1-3,TGTGCCAGTAGTATTTGGCGGCCTGACTCTGGAAACACCATATATTTT,CASSIWRPDSGNTIYF
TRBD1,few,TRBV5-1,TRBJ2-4,TGCGCCAGCAGCTTGCCCGACCGGGACAGCGAAAACATTCAGTACTTC,CASSLPDRDSENIQYF
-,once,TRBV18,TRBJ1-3,TGTGCCAGCTCACCTCGGGACTTATACACCATATATTTT,CASSPRDLYTIYF
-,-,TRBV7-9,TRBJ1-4,TGTGCCAGCAGTCCGGGGGACCGGGATAATGAAAAACTGTTTTTT,CASSPGDRDNEKLFF
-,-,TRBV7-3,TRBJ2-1,TGTGCCAGCAGCACACGGTCAGGAAACAATGAGCAGTTCTTC,CASSTRSGNNEQFF
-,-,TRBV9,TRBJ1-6,TGTGCCAGCAGCGTGGGAGAATCCGGGGATTCACCCCTCCACTTT,CASSVGESGDSPLHF
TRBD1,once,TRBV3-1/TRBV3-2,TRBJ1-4,TGTGCCAGCAGGCCTTTGGGACAGGGAGGAGGTCGATTATATTTT,CASRPLGQGGGRLYF
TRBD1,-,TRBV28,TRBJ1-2,TGTGCCAGCAGTTCCCAGGGGGCGGCTCCGCGGTATGGCTACACCTTC,CASSSQGAAPRYGYTF
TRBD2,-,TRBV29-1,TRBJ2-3,TGCAGCGTTGAATTTTCTAGCGGGGCCCCCGGTACGCAGTATTTT,CSVEFSSGAPGTQYF
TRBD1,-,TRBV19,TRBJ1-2,TGTGCCAGTAGAGGGGGCCCGACAGGGACTTCCTATGGCTACACCTTC,CASRGGPTGTSYGYTF
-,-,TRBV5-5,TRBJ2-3,TGTGCCAGCAGCTTGGTCCGGGGTGGAGCAGATACGCAGTATTTT,CASSLVRGGADTQYF
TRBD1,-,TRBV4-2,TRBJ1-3,TGTGCCAGCAGCGACCGGGACAGGGGGCAAAGATCTTCTGGAAACACCATATATTTT,CASSDRDRGQRSSGNTIYF
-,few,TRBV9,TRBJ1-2,TGTGCCAGCACCGGCGGGGGCCACTATGGCTACACCTTC,CASTGGGHYGYTF
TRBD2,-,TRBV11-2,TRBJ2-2,TGTGCCAGCAGCTTAAGCGGGGCTTACACCGGGGAGCTGTTTTTT,CASSLSGAYTGELFF
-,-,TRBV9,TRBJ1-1,TGTGCCAGCAGCTTGGGACTTTTGAACACTGAAGCTTTCTTT,CASSLGLLNTEAFF
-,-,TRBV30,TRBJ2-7,TGTGCCTGTACGAGGACCTCGGGGTCCGAGCAGTACTTC,CACTRTSGSEQYF
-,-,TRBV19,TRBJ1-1,TGTGCCAGTATGGGGGCCCTTGAAGCTTTCTTT,CASMGALEAFF
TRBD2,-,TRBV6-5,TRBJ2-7,TGTGCCAGTTCTAGCGGGGGGATCTCCTACGAGCAGTACTTC,CASSSGGISYEQYF
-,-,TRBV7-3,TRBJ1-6,TGTGCCAGCAGCTTAATCGGATCGGGGTCCCCCCTCCACTTT,CASSLIGSGSPLHF
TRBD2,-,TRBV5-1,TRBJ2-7,TGCGCCAGCCGAGGACTAGTGTCCTACGAGCAGTACTTC,CASRGLVSYEQYF
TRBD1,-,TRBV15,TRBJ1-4,TGTGCCACCAGCAGAGCGCCAGGACAGGGTCGGGGGAATGAAAAACTGTTTTTT,CATSRAPGQGRGNEKLFF
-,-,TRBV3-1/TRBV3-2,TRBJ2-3,TGTGCCAGCACCCAGCGGACTTCCACAGATACGCAGTATTTT,CASTQRTSTDTQYF
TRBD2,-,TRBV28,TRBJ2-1,TGTGCCAGCACCTTGGGGGGAGCGGGGAGTTACAATGAGCAGTTCTTC,CASTLGGAGSYNEQFF
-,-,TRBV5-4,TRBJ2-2,TGTGCCAGCAGCTTGGCAGGTAGCACCGGGGAGCTGTTTTTT,CASSLAGSTGELFF
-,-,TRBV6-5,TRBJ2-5,TGTGCCAGCAAGGGGCAGGGCGATAGTCAGACCCAGTACTTC,CASKGQGDSQTQYF
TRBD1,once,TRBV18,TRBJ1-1,TGTGCCAGCTCTCCCCTTGAATTGACAGGGAAGGGCACTGAAGCTTTCTTT,CASSPLELTGKGTEAFF
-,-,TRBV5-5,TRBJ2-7,TGTGCCAGCAGCTTGTCGGACGAGCAGTACTTC,CASSLSDEQYF